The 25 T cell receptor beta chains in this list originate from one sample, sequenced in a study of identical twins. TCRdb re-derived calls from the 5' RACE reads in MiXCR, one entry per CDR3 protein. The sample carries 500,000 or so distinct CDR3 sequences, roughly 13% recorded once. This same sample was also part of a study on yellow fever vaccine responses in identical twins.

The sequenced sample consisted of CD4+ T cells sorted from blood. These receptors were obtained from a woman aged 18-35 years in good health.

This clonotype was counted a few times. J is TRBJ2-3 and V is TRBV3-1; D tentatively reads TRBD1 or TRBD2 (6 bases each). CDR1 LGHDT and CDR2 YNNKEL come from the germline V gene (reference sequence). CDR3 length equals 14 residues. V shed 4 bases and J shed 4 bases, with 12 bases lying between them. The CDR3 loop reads CASSPGGPPDTQYF. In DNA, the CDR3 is TGTGCCAGCAGCCCCGGGGGCCCACCAGATACGCAGTATTTT.

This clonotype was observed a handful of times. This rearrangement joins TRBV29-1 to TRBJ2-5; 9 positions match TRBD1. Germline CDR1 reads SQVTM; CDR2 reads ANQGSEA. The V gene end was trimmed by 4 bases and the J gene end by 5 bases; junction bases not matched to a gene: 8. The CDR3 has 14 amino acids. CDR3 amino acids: CSVAGQGFGETQYF. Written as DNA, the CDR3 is TGCAGCGTTGCCGGACAGGGGTTTGGCGAGACCCAGTACTTC.

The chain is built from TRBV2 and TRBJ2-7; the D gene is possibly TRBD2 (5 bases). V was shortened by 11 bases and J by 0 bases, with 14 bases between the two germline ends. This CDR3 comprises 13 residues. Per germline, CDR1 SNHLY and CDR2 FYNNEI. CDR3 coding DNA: TGTGCCTTAACCACGCGGGCCTCCTACGAGCAGTACTTC. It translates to CALTTRASYEQYF.

In nucleotides, the CDR3 is TGTGCCAGCTCGGCGGGACAGGTCATGAACACTGAAGCTTTCTTT. Protein product: CASSAGQVMNTEAFF. This rearrangement joins TRBV18 to TRBJ1-1; 8 bases fit TRBD1. With 6 bases clipped from V and 0 bases from J, the junction kept 6 bases outside the gene matches. This CDR3 comprises 15 residues. Germline V gene lookup returns CDR1 KGHSH and CDR2 LQKENI.

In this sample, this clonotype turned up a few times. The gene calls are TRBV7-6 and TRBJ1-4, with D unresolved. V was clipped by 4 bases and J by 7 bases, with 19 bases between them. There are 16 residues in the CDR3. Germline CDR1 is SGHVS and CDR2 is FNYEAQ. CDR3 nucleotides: TGTGCCAGCAGCTCAAGCCCTACTTTCGGCGGTGAAAAACTGTTTTTT. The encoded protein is CASSSSPTFGGEKLFF.

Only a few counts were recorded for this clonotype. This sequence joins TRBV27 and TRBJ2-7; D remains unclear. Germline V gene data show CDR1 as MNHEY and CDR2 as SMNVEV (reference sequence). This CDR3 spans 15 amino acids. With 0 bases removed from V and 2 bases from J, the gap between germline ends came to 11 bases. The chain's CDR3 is CASSLSGRIPYEQYF. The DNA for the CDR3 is TGTGCCAGCAGTTTATCGGGCAGGATCCCCTACGAGCAGTACTTC.

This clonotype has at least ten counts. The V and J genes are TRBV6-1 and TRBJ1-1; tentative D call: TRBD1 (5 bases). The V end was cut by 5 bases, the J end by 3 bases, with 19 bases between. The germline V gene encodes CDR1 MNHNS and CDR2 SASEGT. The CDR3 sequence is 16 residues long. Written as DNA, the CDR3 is TGTGCCAGCAGTCCCAATGACAGATCGGGACACACTGAAGCTTTCTTT. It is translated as CASSPNDRSGHTEAFF.

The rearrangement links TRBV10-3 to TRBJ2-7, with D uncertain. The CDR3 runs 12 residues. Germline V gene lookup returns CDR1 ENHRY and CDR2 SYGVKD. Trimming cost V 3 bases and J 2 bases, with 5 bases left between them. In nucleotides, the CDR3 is TGTGCCATCAGTGAACACCCCTACGAGCAGTACTTC. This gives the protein CAISEHPYEQYF.

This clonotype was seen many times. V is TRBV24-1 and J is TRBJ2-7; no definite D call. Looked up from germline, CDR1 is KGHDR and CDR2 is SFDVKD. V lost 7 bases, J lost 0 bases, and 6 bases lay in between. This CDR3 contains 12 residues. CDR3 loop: CATSGASYEQYF. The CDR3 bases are TGTGCCACCAGCGGCGCCTCCTACGAGCAGTACTTC.

This chain's CDR3 is CSAPARGWEGTQYF. In nucleotides, the CDR3 is TGCAGTGCTCCGGCTAGGGGCTGGGAAGGGACCCAGTACTTC. This rearrangement joins TRBV20-1 to TRBJ2-5; D is perhaps TRBD1 (5 bases). V was cut by 5 bases and J by 7 bases, with 20 bases left in between. Germline V gene sequence: CDR1 DFQATT, CDR2 SNEGSKA (reference sequence). This CDR3 comprises 14 residues.

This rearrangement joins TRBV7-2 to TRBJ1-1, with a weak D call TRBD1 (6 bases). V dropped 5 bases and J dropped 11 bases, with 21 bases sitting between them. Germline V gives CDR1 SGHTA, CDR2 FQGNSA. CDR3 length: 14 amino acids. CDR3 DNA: TGTGCCAGCAGCGCGGGAAAGACAGGCGCCGAGGCTTTCTTT. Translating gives CASSAGKTGAEAFF.

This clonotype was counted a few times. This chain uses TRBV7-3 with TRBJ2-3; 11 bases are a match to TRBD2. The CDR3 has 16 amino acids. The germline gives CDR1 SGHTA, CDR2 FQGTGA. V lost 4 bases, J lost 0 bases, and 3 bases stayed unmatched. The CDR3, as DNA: TGTGCCAGCAGCTCTAGCGGGGGGCTGAGCACAGATACGCAGTATTTT. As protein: CASSSSGGLSTDTQYF.

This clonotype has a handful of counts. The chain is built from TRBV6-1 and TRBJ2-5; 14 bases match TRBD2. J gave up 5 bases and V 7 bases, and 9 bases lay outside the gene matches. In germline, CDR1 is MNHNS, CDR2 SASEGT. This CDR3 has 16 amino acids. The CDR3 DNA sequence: TGTGCCAGCACCGAGACTAGCGGGGGGGCCGGGGAGACCCAGTACTTC. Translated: CASTETSGGAGETQYF.

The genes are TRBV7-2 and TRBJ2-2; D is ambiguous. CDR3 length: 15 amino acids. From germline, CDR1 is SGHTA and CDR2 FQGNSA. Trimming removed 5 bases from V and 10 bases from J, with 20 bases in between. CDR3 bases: TGTGCCAGCAGCCCCGGACCCTCGAGACCCCAGGAGCTGTTTTTT. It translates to CASSPGPSRPQELFF.

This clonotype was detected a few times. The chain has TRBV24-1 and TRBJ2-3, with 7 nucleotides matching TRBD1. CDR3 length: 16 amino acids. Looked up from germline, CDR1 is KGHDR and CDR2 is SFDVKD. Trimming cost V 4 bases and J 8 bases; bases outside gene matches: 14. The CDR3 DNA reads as TGTGCCACCAGTGACACTCACAGGGGCCCTCAAACTACGCAGTATTTT. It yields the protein CATSDTHRGPQTTQYF.

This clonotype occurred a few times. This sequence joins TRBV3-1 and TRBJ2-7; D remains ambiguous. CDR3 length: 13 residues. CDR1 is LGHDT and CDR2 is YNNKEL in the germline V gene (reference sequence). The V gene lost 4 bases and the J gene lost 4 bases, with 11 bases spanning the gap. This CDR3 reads CASSRPRSYEQYF. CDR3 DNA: TGTGCCAGCAGCCGTCCCCGGTCGTACGAGCAGTACTTC.

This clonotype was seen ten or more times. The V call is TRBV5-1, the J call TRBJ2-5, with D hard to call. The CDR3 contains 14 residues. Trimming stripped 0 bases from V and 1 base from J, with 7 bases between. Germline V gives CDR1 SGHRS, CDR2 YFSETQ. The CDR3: CASSLAQLQETQYF. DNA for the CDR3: TGCGCCAGCAGCTTGGCGCAGCTCCAAGAGACCCAGTACTTC.

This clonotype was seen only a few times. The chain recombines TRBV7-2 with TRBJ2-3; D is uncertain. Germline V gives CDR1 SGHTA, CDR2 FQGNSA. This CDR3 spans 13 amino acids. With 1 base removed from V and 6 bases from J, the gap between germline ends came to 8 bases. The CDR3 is CASSLEPEDTQYF. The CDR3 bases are TGTGCCAGCAGCTTAGAGCCCGAGGATACGCAGTATTTT.

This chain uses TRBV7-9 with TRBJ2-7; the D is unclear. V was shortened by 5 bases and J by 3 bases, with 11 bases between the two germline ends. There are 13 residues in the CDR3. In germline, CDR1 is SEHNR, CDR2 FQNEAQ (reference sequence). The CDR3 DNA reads TGTGCCAGCAGCATTGTTTACAGCTACGAGCAGTACTTC. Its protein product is CASSIVYSYEQYF.

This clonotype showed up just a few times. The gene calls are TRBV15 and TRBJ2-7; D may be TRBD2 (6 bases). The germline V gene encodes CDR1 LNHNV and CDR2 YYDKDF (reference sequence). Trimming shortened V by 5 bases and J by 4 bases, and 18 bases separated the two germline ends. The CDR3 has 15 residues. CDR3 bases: TGTGCCACCAGCGCTCTACGCGGGATAACATACGAGCAGTACTTC. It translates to CATSALRGITYEQYF. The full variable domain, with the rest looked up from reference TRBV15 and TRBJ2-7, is DAMVIQNPRYQVTQFGKPVTLSCSQTLNHNVMYWYQQKSSQAPKLLFHYYDKDFNNEADTPDNFQSRRPNTSFCFLDIRSPGLGDTAMYLCATSALRGITYEQYFGPGTRLTVT.

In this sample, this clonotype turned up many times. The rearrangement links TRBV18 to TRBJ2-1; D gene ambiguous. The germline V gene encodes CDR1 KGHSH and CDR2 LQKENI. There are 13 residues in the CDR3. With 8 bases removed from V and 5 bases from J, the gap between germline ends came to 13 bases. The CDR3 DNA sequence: TGTGCCAGCAGCCCTGGTAGGGACAATGAGCAGTTCTTC. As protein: CASSPGRDNEQFF.

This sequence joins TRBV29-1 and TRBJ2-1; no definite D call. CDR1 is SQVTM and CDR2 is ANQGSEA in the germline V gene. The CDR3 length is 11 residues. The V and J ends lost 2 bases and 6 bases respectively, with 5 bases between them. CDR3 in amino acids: CSVESGNEQFF. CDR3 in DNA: TGCAGCGTTGAATCGGGCAATGAGCAGTTCTTC.

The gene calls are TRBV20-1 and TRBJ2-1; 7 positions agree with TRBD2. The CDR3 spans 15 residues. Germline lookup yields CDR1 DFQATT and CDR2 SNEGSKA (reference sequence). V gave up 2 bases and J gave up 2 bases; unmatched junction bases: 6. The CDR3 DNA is TGCAGTGCTAGAATTAGCGGGCAGACCTACAATGAGCAGTTCTTC. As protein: CSARISGQTYNEQFF.

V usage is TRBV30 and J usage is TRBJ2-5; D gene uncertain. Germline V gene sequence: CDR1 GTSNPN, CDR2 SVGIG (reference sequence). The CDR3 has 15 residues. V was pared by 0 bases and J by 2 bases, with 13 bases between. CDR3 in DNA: TGTGCCTGGAGTGTAGGTCTTCAAGCTCAAGAGACCCAGTACTTC. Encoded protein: CAWSVGLQAQETQYF. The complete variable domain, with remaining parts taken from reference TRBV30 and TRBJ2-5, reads SQTIHQWPATLVQPVGSPLSLECTVEGTSNPNLYWYRQAAGRGLQLLFYSVGIGQISSEVPQNLSASRPQDRQFILSSKKLLLSDSGFYLCAWSVGLQAQETQYFGPGTRLLVL.

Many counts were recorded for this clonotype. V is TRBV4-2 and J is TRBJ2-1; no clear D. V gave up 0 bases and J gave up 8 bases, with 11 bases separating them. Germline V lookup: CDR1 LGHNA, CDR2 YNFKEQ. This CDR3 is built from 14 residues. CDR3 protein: CASSQDSLVDEQFF. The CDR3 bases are TGTGCCAGCAGCCAAGATTCGCTAGTCGATGAGCAGTTCTTC.